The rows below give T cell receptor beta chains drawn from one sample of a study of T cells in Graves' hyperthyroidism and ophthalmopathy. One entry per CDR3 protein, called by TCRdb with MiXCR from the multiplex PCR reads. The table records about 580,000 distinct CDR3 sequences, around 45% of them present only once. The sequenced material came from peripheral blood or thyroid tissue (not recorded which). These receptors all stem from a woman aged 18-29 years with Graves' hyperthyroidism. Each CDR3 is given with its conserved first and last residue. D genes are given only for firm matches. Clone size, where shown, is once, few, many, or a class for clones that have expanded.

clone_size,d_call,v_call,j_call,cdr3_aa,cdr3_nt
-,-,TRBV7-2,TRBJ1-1,CASSLTVNTEALF,TGTGCCAGCAGCTTGACAGTTAACACTGAAGCTCTCTTT
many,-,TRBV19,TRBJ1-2,CASSSPDRPGYGYTF,TGTGCCAGTAGTTCGCCGGACCGCCCGGGCTATGGCTACACCTTC
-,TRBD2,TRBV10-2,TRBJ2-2,CASSPTSGGELFF,TGTGCCAGCTCTCCGACTAGCGGCGGGGAGCTGTTTTTT
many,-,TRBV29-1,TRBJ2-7,CSVELGGYEQYF,TGCAGCGTTGAACTCGGCGGCTACGAGCAGTACTTC
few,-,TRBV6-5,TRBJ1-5,CASSLTGDGSNQPQHF,TGTGCCAGCAGTTTAACCGGGGATGGAAGCAATCAGCCCCAGCATTTT
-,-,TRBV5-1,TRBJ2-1,CASSRGGSGVGEQFF,TGCGCCAGCTCCCGAGGGGGGAGCGGCGTGGGTGAGCAGTTCTTC
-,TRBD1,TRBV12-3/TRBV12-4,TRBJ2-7,CASSLLTAGGTGEQYF,TGTGCCAGCAGTCTCTTGACCGCAGGGGGAACCGGGGAGCAGTACTTC
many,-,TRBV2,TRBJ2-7,CASSVTVTYEQYF,TGTGCCAGCAGTGTGACAGTCACCTACGAGCAGTACTTC
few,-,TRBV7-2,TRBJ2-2,CASSLLFSTGELFF,TGTGCCAGCAGCTTACTTTTTAGCACCGGGGAGCTGTTTTTT
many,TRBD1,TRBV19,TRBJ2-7,CASSMTGTGYEQYF,TGTGCCAGTAGTATGACCGGGACAGGGTACGAGCAGTACTTC
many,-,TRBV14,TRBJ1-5,CASSRGGFDQPQHF,TGTGCCAGCAGCCGAGGGGGGTTTGATCAGCCCCAGCATTTT
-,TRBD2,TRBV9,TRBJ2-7,CASSLLQRGAEQYF,TGTGCCAGCAGCTTACTCCAGCGGGGAGCCGAGCAGTACTTC
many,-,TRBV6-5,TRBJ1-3,CASSYSGNSGNTIYF,TGTGCCAGCAGTTACTCAGGCAACTCTGGAAACACCATATATTTT
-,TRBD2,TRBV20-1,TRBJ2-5,CSASAGRVETQYF,TGCAGTGCTAGTGCCGGGAGGGTGGAGACCCAGTACTTC
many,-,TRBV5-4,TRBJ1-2,CASSASLGQGLLYGYTF,TGTGCCAGCAGCGCCTCGCTGGGGCAGGGGCTTCTGTATGGCTACACCTTC
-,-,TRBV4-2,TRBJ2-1,CASSQDVGLWQFF,TGTGCCAGCAGCCAAGATGTGGGGTTATGGCAGTTCTTC
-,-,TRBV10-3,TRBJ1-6,CAISPSGSPLHF,TGTGCCATCAGCCCCAGTGGGTCACCCCTCCACTTT
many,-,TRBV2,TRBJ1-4,CASTLGRAEKLFF,TGTGCCAGCACTCTTGGTAGGGCTGAAAAACTGTTTTTT
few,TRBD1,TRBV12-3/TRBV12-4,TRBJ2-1,CASSSQGAQQFF,TGTGCCAGCAGTTCACAGGGGGCGCAGCAGTTCTTC
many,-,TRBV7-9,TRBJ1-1,CASSSTGLGDTEAFF,TGTGCCAGCAGCTCCACAGGCCTGGGGGACACTGAAGCTTTCTTT
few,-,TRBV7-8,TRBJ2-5,CASSLVGQPQYF,TGTGCCAGCAGCTTAGTGGGTCAGCCCCAGTACTTC
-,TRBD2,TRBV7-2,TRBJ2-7,CASSLEGLAGDEQYF,TGTGCCAGCAGCTTAGAGGGCCTAGCGGGAGACGAGCAGTACTTC
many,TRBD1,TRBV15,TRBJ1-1,CATSGGGETEAFF,TGTGCCACCAGCGGAGGGGGCGAGACTGAAGCTTTCTTT
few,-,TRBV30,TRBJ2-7,CAWSVGREDEQYF,TGTGCCTGGAGTGTCGGCAGGGAGGACGAGCAGTACTTC
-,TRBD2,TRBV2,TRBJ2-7,CASSAGLKYEQYF,TGTGCCAGCAGTGCGGGACTAAAGTACGAGCAGTACTTC
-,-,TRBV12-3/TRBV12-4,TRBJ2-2,CATGTNTGELFF,TGTGCTACAGGAACGAACACCGGGGAGCTGTTTTTT
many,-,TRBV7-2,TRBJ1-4,CASSLAVGADEKLFF,TGTGCCAGCAGCTTAGCCGTCGGCGCTGATGAAAAACTGTTTTTT
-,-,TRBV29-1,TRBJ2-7,CSSYTREVYEQYF,TGCAGCAGTTACACACGAGAGGTCTACGAGCAGTACTTC
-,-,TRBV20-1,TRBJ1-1,CSAANPGTQSMNTEAFF,TGCAGTGCCGCGAACCCCGGGACCCAGAGTATGAACACTGAAGCTTTCTTT
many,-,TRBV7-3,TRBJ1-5,CASSPGGGQPQHF,TGTGCCAGCAGCCCGGGAGGGGGTCAGCCCCAGCATTTT
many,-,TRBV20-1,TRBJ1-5,CSASRGSSNQPQHF,TGCAGTGCTAGTCGCGGCAGTAGCAATCAGCCCCAGCATTTT
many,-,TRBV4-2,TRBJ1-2,CASSQGRTTYGYTF,TGTGCCAGCAGCCAAGGGAGGACAACTTATGGCTACACCTTC
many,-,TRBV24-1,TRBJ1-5,CATSDWGQPQHF,TGTGCCACCAGTGATTGGGGTCAGCCCCAGCATTTT
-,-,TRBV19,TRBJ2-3,CASSIFEGRGTDTQYF,TGTGCCAGTAGTATCTTCGAGGGACGGGGCACAGATACGCAGTATTTT
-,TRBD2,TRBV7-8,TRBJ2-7,CAGSQESGTSGYEQYF,TGTGCCGGCAGCCAAGAGAGCGGGACTAGCGGCTACGAGCAGTACTTC
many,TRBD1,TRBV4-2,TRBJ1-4,CASSQSGTGVATNEKLFF,TGTGCCAGCAGCCAGTCCGGGACAGGCGTTGCAACTAATGAAAAACTGTTTTTT
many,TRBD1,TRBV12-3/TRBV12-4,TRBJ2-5,CASSSRDRDGTQYF,TGTGCCAGCAGTTCCCGGGACAGGGACGGGACCCAGTACTTC
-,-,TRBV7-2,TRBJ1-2,CASRRGGTYGYTF,TGTGCCAGCAGGAGGGGAGGAACCTATGGCTACACCTTC
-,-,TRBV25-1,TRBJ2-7,CASSESGQEQREQYF,TGTGCCAGCAGTGAATCCGGCCAGGAGCAGAGAGAGCAGTACTTC
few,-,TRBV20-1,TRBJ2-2,CSARVPGLNTGELFF,TGCAGTGCTAGAGTTCCGGGATTGAACACCGGGGAGCTGTTTTTT
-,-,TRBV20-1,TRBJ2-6,CSARTGGAAGANVLTF,TGCAGTGCTAGAACAGGCGGGGCAGCTGGGGCCAACGTCCTGACTTTC
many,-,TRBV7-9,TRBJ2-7,CASSLWAAGLAVNYEQYF,TGTGCCAGCAGCTTATGGGCTGCCGGGTTGGCAGTTAACTACGAGCAGTACTTC
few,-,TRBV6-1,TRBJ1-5,CASAPFQAFNQPQHF,TGTGCCAGCGCTCCATTCCAGGCTTTCAATCAGCCCCAGCATTTT
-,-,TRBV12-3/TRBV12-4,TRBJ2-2,CASSPRGHSNTGELFF,TGTGCCAGCTCACCACGGGGACACTCGAACACCGGGGAGCTGTTTTTT